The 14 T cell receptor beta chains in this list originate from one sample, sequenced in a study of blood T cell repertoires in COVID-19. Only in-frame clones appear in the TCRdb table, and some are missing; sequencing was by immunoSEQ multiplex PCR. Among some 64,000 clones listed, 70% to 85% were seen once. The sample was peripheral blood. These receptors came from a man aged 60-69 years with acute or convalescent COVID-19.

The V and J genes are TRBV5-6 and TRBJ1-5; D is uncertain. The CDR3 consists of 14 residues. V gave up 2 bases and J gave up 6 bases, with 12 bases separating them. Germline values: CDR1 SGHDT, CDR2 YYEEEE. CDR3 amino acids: CASSFRGFAQPQHF. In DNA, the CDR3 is TGTGCCAGCAGCTTTCGGGGTTTTGCTCAGCCCCAGCATTTT. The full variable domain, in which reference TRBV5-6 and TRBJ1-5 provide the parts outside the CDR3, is DAGVTQSPTHLIKTRGQQVTLRCSPKSGHDTVSWYQQALGQGPQFIFQYYEEEERQRGNFPDRFSGHQFPNYSSELNVNALLLGDSALYLCASSFRGFAQPQHFGDGTRLSIL.

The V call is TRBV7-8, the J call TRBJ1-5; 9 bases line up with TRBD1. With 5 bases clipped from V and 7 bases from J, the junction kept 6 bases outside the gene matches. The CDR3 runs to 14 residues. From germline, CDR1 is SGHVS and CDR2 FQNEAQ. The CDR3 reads CASSQQGAGQPQHF. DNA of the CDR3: TGTGCCAGCAGCCAACAGGGGGCAGGGCAGCCCCAGCATTTT.

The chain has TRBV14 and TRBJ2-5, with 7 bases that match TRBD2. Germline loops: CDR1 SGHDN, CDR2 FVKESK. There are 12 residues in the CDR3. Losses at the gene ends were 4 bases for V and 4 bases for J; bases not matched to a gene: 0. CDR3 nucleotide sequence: TGTGCCAGCAGCCTAGCGGGAGAGACCCAGTACTTC. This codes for CASSLAGETQYF.

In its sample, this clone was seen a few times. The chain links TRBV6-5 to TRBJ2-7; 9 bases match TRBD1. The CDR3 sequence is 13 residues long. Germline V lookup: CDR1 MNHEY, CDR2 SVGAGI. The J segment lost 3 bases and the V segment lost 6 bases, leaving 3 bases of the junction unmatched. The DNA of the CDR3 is TGTGCCAGCAGACAGGGGGCTATCTACGAGCAGTACTTC. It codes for CASRQGAIYEQYF.

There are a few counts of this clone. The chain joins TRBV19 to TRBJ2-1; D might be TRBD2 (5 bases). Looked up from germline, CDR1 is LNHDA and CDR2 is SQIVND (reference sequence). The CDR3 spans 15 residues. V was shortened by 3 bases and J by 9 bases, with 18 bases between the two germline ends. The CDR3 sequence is CASSIRIASGSEQFF. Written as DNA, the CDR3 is TGTGCCAGTAGTATTCGGATTGCGAGCGGTTCTGAGCAGTTCTTC.

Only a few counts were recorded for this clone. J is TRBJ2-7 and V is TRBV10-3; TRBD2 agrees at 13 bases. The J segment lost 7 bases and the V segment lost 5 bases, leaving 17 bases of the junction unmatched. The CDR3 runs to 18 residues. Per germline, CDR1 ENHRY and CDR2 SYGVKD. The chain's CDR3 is CAISPGLAGAEVFGEQYF. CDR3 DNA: TGTGCCATCAGTCCTGGACTAGCGGGAGCTGAGGTATTTGGAGAGCAGTACTTC.

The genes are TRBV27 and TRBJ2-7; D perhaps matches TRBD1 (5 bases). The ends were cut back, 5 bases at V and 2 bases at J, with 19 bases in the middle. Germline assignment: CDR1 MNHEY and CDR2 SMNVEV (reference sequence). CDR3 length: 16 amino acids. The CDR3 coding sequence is TGTGCCAGCAGTGTAACGGACATGACGATCCCCTACGAGCAGTACTTC. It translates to CASSVTDMTIPYEQYF.

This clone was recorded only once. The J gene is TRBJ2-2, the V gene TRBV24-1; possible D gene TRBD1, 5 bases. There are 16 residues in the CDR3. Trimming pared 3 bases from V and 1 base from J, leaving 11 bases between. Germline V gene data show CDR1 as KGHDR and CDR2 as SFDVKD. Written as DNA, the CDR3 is TGTGCCACCAGTGATCCAGGACAACAGAACACCGGGGAGCTGTTTTTT. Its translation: CATSDPGQQNTGELFF.

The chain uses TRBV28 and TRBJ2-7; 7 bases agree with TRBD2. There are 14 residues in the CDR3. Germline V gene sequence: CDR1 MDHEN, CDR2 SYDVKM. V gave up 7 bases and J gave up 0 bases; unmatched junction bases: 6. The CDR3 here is CASTGGWSSYEQYF. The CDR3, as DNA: TGTGCCAGCACCGGGGGGTGGAGCTCCTACGAGCAGTACTTC.

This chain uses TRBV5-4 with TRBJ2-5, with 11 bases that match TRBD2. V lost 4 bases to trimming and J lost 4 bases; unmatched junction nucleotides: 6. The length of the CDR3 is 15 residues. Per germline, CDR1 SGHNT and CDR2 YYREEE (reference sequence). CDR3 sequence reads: CASSGRLAGGETQYF. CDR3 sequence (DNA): TGTGCCAGCAGCGGCAGGCTAGCGGGAGGAGAGACCCAGTACTTC.

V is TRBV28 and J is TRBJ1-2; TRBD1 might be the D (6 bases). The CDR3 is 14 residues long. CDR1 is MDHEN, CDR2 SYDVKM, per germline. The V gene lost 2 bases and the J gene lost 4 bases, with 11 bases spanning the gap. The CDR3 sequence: CASSLQGTFYGYTF. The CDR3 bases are TGTGCCAGCAGTTTACAGGGGACGTTCTATGGCTACACCTTC.

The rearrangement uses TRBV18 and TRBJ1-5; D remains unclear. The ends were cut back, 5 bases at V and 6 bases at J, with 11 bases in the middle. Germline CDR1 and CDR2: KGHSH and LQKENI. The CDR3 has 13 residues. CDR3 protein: CASSVRASQPQHF. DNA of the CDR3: TGTGCCAGCTCAGTGAGGGCGTCTCAGCCCCAGCATTTT. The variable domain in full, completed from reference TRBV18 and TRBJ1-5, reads NAGVMQNPRHLVRRRGQEARLRCSPMKGHSHVYWYRQLPEEGLKFMVYLQKENIIDESGMPKERFSAEFPKEGPSILRIQQVVRGDSAAYFCASSVRASQPQHFGDGTRLSIL.

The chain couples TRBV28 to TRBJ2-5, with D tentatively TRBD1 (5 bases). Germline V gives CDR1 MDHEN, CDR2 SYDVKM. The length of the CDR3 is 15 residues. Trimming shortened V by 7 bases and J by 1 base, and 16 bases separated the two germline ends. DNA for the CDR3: TGTGCCAGCAACCCCCCCCATGGGGCCCAAGAGACCCAGTACTTC. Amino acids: CASNPPHGAQETQYF.

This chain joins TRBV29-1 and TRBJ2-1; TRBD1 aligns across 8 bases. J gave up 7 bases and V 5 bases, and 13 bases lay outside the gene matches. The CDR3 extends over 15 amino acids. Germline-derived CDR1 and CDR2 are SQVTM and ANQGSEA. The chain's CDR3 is CSVRPGAGGGNEQFF. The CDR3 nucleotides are TGCAGCGTTAGACCTGGGGCAGGGGGCGGGAATGAGCAGTTCTTC.